The 26 T cell receptor beta chains presented below share a single source sample, sequenced in a study of blood T cell repertoires in COVID-19. Produced via immunoSEQ multiplex PCR; TCRdb's table is partial and in-frame only. Counted here are 150,000 to 200,000 clones, 81% occurring once; the ten biggest clones make up approximately 11%. The sequencing sample was made of peripheral blood. These receptors were collected from a woman aged 40 to 50 with COVID-19, enrolled during active disease.

The chain has TRBV7-8 and TRBJ2-2; a weak D match, TRBD2 (6 bases). The V gene lost 3 bases and the J gene lost 4 bases, with 21 bases spanning the gap. Germline assignment: CDR1 SGHVS and CDR2 FQNEAQ. The CDR3 extends over 18 amino acids. CDR3 in DNA: TGTGCCAGCAGCTTTCGGACGGCGGGGTACGTTGGCACCGGGGAGCTGTTTTTT. Translating gives CASSFRTAGYVGTGELFF. The complete variable domain, with remaining parts taken from reference TRBV7-8 and TRBJ2-2, reads GAGVSQSPRYKVAKRGQDVALRCDPISGHVSLFWYQQALGQGPEFLTYFQNEAQLDKSGLPSDRFFAERPEGSVSTLKIQRTQQEDSAVYLCASSFRTAGYVGTGELFFGEGSRLTVL.

This clone was seen just once. The chain recombines TRBV6-5 with TRBJ1-2; no reliable D call. The V end lost 6 bases, the J end lost 4 bases, and 9 bases lay between the germline ends. Per germline, CDR1 MNHEY and CDR2 SVGAGI. The CDR3 is made up of 12 amino acids. CDR3 DNA sequence: TGTGCCAGCAGGAAATCAGTCTATGGCTACACCTTC. It encodes CASRKSVYGYTF.

The rearrangement joins TRBV10-3 to TRBJ1-1; TRBD1 matches at 10 bases. V shed 6 bases, J shed 0 bases, and the junction held 1 base outside the gene matches. The CDR3 is made up of 14 amino acids. Per the germline V gene, CDR1 is ENHRY and CDR2 is SYGVKD. CDR3 coding DNA: TGTGCCATCAGGACAGGGGGCGTGAACACTGAAGCTTTCTTT. Translating it yields CAIRTGGVNTEAFF.

The chain uses TRBV10-1 and TRBJ2-4, with D tentatively TRBD1 (5 bases). The CDR3 is made up of 16 amino acids. V shed 0 bases and J shed 8 bases, with 17 bases lying between them. Germline V gives CDR1 WNHNN, CDR2 SYGVQD (reference sequence). The CDR3 DNA follows: TGCGCCAGCAGTGAGTCGGTCAGTCAGGGTGCCCACATTCAGTACTTC. Translating it yields CASSESVSQGAHIQYF.

The chain is built from TRBV18 and TRBJ1-1; D might be TRBD1 (6 bases). CDR1 and CDR2 from the germline V gene are KGHSH and LQKENI. V was pared by 4 bases and J by 3 bases, with 21 bases between. This CDR3 is 17 amino acids long. The CDR3, as DNA: TGTGCCAGCTCACTTACTCCGCAGGGGAACGGGGACACTGAAGCTTTCTTT. Translating it yields CASSLTPQGNGDTEAFF.

The chain employs TRBV19 and TRBJ1-4, with TRBD1 as a possible D gene (6 bases). The germline CDR1 and CDR2 sequences are LNHDA and SQIVND (reference sequence). V shed 5 bases and J shed 6 bases, with 10 bases lying between them. The CDR3 is 13 residues long. The CDR3 bases are TGTGCCAGTAGTCTCAGACAGGATGAAAAACTGTTTTTT. Translation gives CASSLRQDEKLFF.

V and J are TRBV29-1 and TRBJ2-1, with TRBD1 identical over 9 bases. J gave up 6 bases and V 5 bases, and 2 bases lay outside the gene matches. The CDR3 length is 12 residues. Germline CDR1 reads SQVTM; CDR2 reads ANQGSEA. The CDR3 here is CSVWDRVNEQFF. CDR3 bases: TGCAGCGTTTGGGACAGGGTCAATGAGCAGTTCTTC.

V gene TRBV6-2 or TRBV6-3 combines with J gene TRBJ2-2; 9 bases are a match to TRBD2. The CDR3 runs 17 residues. Trimming took 5 bases from V and 3 from J; bases not matched to a gene: 10. CDR1 and CDR2 from the germline V gene are MNHEY and SVGEGT. Here the CDR3 reads CASSELLAGAYTGELFF. The CDR3 DNA reads as TGTGCCAGCAGTGAGCTTTTAGCGGGGGCTTACACCGGGGAGCTGTTTTTT.

The gene calls are TRBV4-1 and TRBJ1-2, with D maybe TRBD1 (5 bases). V lost 2 bases, J lost 5 bases, and 18 bases lay in between. The CDR3 sequence is 16 residues long. Germline V gene sequence: CDR1 MGHRA, CDR2 YSYEKL. The CDR3: CASSQTGSRGVYGYTF. The CDR3 DNA reads TGCGCCAGCAGCCAAACCGGGAGCCGGGGGGTTTATGGCTACACCTTC.

The sample holds a few counts of this clone. J is TRBJ2-7 and V is TRBV6-5; 7 positions match TRBD2. The CDR3 runs 16 residues. The V and J ends lost 2 bases and 0 bases, in that order; junction bases with no gene match: 7. Per the germline V gene, CDR1 is MNHEY and CDR2 is SVGAGI. Here the CDR3 reads CASSYATAGSSYEQYF. The CDR3 nucleotides read TGTGCCAGCAGTTACGCGACAGCGGGGAGCTCCTACGAGCAGTACTTC.

This clone has just a few counts. This chain links TRBV30 with TRBJ2-1, with no clear D. Trimming pared 0 bases from V and 6 bases from J, leaving 15 bases between. Germline V gene sequence: CDR1 GTSNPN, CDR2 SVGIG (reference sequence). CDR3 size: 15 residues. DNA for the CDR3: TGTGCCTGGAGTGTTTCGGAGATCGTTCTCAATGAGCAGTTCTTC. Amino acids: CAWSVSEIVLNEQFF.

This chain connects TRBV3-1 (or the pseudogene TRBV3-2) to TRBJ2-3; 11 nucleotides align to TRBD2. The CDR3 extends over 15 amino acids. The germline V gene encodes CDR1 LGHDT and CDR2 YNNKEL (reference sequence). The junction had 5 bases not matched to a gene; V was cut back by 6 bases and J by 3 bases. CDR3 sequence (DNA): TGTGCCAGCAGAGACTCTAGCGGGGGGACAGATACGCAGTATTTT. Residues: CASRDSSGGTDTQYF.

The chain links TRBV11-2 to TRBJ2-5; maybe TRBD2 (5 bases). From germline, CDR1 is SGHAT and CDR2 FQNNGV. CDR3 length: 13 residues. Trimming stripped 5 bases from V and 5 bases from J, with 12 bases between. The CDR3 DNA reads as TGTGCCAGCAGCCGAGGGCGAGAGGAGACCCAGTACTTC. It codes for CASSRGREETQYF.

Only a few counts were recorded for this clone. The chain joins TRBV2 to TRBJ2-7, with TRBD1 matching 8 bases. There are 13 residues in the CDR3. Germline V gene sequence: CDR1 SNHLY, CDR2 FYNNEI. After removal of 6 bases from V and 2 bases from J, the junction contained 3 bases not matched to a gene. The CDR3 protein is CASRGTGTYEQYV. CDR3 nucleotides: TGTGCCAGCAGGGGGACAGGAACCTACGAGCAGTACGTC.

This clone has more than one count but fewer than ten. The rearrangement uses TRBV6-4 and TRBJ1-5; TRBD1 agrees at 7 bases. Germline V gives CDR1 MRHNA, CDR2 SNTAGT. This CDR3 comprises 17 residues. V lost 1 base to trimming and J lost 4 bases; unmatched junction nucleotides: 10. The CDR3 DNA sequence: TGTGCCAGCAGTGACTGGGAGCGGGGGGACAGTAATCAGCCCCAGCATTTT. This translates into CASSDWERGDSNQPQHF.

The V and J genes are TRBV5-6 and TRBJ2-7; 7 bases agree with TRBD1. The CDR3 extends over 14 amino acids. CDR1 is SGHDT and CDR2 is YYEEEE in the germline V gene. V trimming: 2 bases; J trimming: 4 bases; junction bases outside the gene matches: 6. The CDR3 loop is CASSFEGGFYEQYF. The CDR3 DNA reads as TGTGCCAGCAGCTTTGAAGGGGGCTTTTACGAGCAGTACTTC.

The chain links TRBV10-3 to TRBJ2-7; 9 nucleotides agree with TRBD2. The CDR3 contains 11 residues. V trimming: 10 bases; J trimming: 7 bases; junction bases outside the gene matches: 5. In germline, CDR1 is ENHRY, CDR2 SYGVKD. The CDR3 spells CATRGLAEQYV. In DNA, the CDR3 is TGTGCCACAAGGGGACTAGCTGAGCAGTACGTC.

The rearrangement joins TRBV14 to TRBJ2-1, with D perhaps matching TRBD1 (5 bases). Trimming left V 1 base short and J 5 bases short, with 12 bases between. Germline V lookup: CDR1 SGHDN, CDR2 FVKESK. The CDR3 consists of 15 residues. CDR3 DNA: TGTGCCAGCAGCCAAGGTGGGGCCGAGAACAATGAGCAGTTCTTC. This codes for CASSQGGAENNEQFF.

The chain couples TRBV7-9 to TRBJ1-4, with TRBD1 identical over 7 bases. The CDR3 has 14 amino acids. Trimming at V came to 1 base and at J to 6 bases, leaving 2 bases not matched to a gene. CDR1 and CDR2 (germline): SEHNR, FQNEAQ (reference sequence). The CDR3 is CASSLVQGYEKLFF. CDR3 nucleotide sequence: TGTGCCAGCAGCTTAGTACAGGGGTATGAAAAACTGTTTTTT. The variable domain in full, with the rest retrieved from reference TRBV7-9 and TRBJ1-4, is DTGVSQNPRHKITKRGQNVTFRCDPISEHNRLYWYRQTLGQGPEFLTYFQNEAQLEKSRLLSDRFSAERPKGSFSTLEIQRTEQGDSAMYLCASSLVQGYEKLFFGSGTQLSVL.

The gene calls are TRBV7-9 and TRBJ2-3; possible D gene TRBD1, 6 bases. CDR1 and CDR2 from the germline V gene are SEHNR and FQNEAQ (reference sequence). CDR3 length: 17 residues. Trimming pared 1 base from V and 3 bases from J, leaving 17 bases between. In DNA, the CDR3 is TGTGCCAGCAGCTTAGGCCTGAGACAGGTAGGGACAGATACGCAGTATTTT. This sequence encodes CASSLGLRQVGTDTQYF.

The chain has TRBV7-2 and TRBJ1-4; 9 bases are a match to TRBD1. V lost 5 bases, J lost 3 bases, and 7 bases stayed unmatched. CDR1 SGHTA and CDR2 FQGNSA come from the germline V gene. The CDR3 loop spans 16 amino acids. The CDR3 sequence is CASSPGTGNANEKLFF. In DNA form, the CDR3 reads TGTGCCAGCAGCCCGGGGACAGGGAATGCTAATGAAAAACTGTTTTTT.

The gene calls are TRBV5-4 and TRBJ1-3; 7 nucleotides line up with TRBD1. V gave up 6 bases and J gave up 1 base; unmatched junction bases: 10. The CDR3 contains 16 residues. Germline lookup yields CDR1 SGHNT and CDR2 YYREEE (reference sequence). The CDR3 DNA reads TGTGCCAGCATCGCAGGGGGACCGAAGTCTGGAAACACCATATATTTT. Translation: CASIAGGPKSGNTIYF.

The chain has TRBV27 and TRBJ2-7; the match to TRBD2 covers 8 bases. The CDR3 runs 15 residues. With V trimmed by 6 bases and J by 3 bases, 10 bases remained unmatched. Germline-derived CDR1 and CDR2 are MNHEY and SMNVEV (reference sequence). CDR3 nucleotides: TGTGCCAGCAGCCCATCGCGACTAGCGTTCTACGAGCAGTACGTC. Protein sequence: CASSPSRLAFYEQYV.

The chain carries TRBV5-6 and TRBJ2-2; TRBD2 matches 7 bases. With V trimmed by 1 base and J by 0 bases, 6 bases remained unmatched. CDR3 length: 17 residues. The germline V gene encodes CDR1 SGHDT and CDR2 YYEEEE. CDR3 protein: CASSLILAEANTGELFF. CDR3 nucleotides: TGTGCCAGCAGCTTGATCCTAGCGGAGGCGAACACCGGGGAGCTGTTTTTT.

The chain is built from TRBV7-3 and TRBJ2-3; the match to TRBD2 covers 11 bases. Germline V gene sequence: CDR1 SGHTA, CDR2 FQGTGA. Trimming at V came to 4 bases and at J to 5 bases, leaving 5 bases not matched to a gene. This CDR3 is built from 15 residues. The chain's CDR3 is CASSYIAGGQDTQYF. The CDR3 DNA reads as TGTGCCAGCAGCTATATAGCGGGGGGGCAAGATACGCAGTATTTT.

This chain uses TRBV12-3 or TRBV12-4 with TRBJ1-1; the D is unclear. V was cut by 1 base and J by 1 base, with 4 bases left in between. CDR3 length: 13 amino acids. The CDR3 loop is CASSLDGNTEAFF. The DNA of the CDR3 is TGTGCCAGCAGTTTAGACGGGAACACTGAAGCTTTCTTT.